This T cell receptor beta chain was captured in a study of response to subunit inactivated influenza vaccine. This clonotype showed up just a few times. TCRdb reanalysed the RT-PCR reads using MiXCR and keeps one entry per CDR3 protein. This table has around 710,000 distinct CDR3 sequences, about 15% appearing once. This CDR3 comprises 14 residues. Germline V gene lookup returns CDR1 MNHNS and CDR2 SASEGT. V was pared by 8 bases and J by 2 bases, with 14 bases between. This TCR derives from a man aged 45-65 years who received an inactivated influenza vaccine. The chain uses TRBV6-1 and TRBJ2-3, with D hard to call. The sequenced sample was PBMCs from blood, obtained less than 15 days before vaccination. The CDR3 loop is CASSARVPTDTQYF. The CDR3 DNA follows: TGTGCCAGCTCCGCCCGAGTTCCCACAGATACGCAGTATTTT.